Each of the 2 T cell receptor beta chains below was sequenced from the same sample in a study of CD8 T cells in ankylosing spondylitis. TCRdb ran MiXCR on the 5' RACE reads and lists one entry per CDR3 protein. The sample shows under 55,000 distinct CDR3 sequences, 7.4% of them seen only once. Source material: blood, either unsorted or a sorted T cell fraction (not recorded which). All receptors derive from a female donor with ankylosing spondylitis or in good health (not recorded which).

This clonotype came up many times. The V and J genes are TRBV19 and TRBJ1-2; D not resolved. With 5 bases removed from V and 3 bases from J, the gap between germline ends came to 19 bases. CDR1 and CDR2 (germline): LNHDA, SQIVND (reference sequence). CDR3 size: 16 residues. The CDR3 region is CASSEDGLGMDYGYTF. The CDR3 region has the DNA TGTGCCAGTAGTGAGGACGGCTTAGGGATGGACTATGGCTACACCTTC. Together with reference TRBV19 and TRBJ1-2, the CDR3 gives the full variable domain: DGGITQSPKYLFRKEGQNVTLSCEQNLNHDAMYWYRQDPGQGLRLIYYSQIVNDFQKGDIAEGYSVSREKKESFPLTVTSAQKNPTAFYLCASSEDGLGMDYGYTFGSGTRLTVV.

The CDR3 nucleotides read TGTGCCAGCAGCTTAGTCTCGGCGAACAATGAGCAGTTCTTC. As protein: CASSLVSANNEQFF. The gene calls are TRBV11-3 and TRBJ2-1; D remains unclear. The CDR3 length is 14 residues. Germline CDR1 reads SGHNT; CDR2 reads YENEEA. V was pared by 1 base and J by 5 bases, with 9 bases between. Full variable domain (remainder filled in from reference TRBV11-3 and TRBJ2-1): EAGVVQSPRYKIIEKKQPVAFWCNPISGHNTLYWYLQNLGQGPELLIRYENEEAVDDSQLPKDRFSAERLKGVDSTLKIQPAELGDSAVYLCASSLVSANNEQFFGPGTRLTVL.